These 20 T cell receptor beta chains were sequenced from one sample in a study of regulatory T cells in long-lasting Graves disease. Researchers made TCR beta libraries by using iRepertoire HTBI primers and running Arm-PCR on CDR3 regions. TCRdb re-derived calls from the multiplex PCR reads in MiXCR, one entry per CDR3 protein. The sample consists of some 460,000 distinct CDR3 sequences, roughly 16% of them appearing once. As to time point: newly diagnosed GD, antithyroid drugs for less than 3 months. PBMCs provided the RNA from which the TCR library was made. The data were also submitted as part of a second study, on T cells in Graves' hyperthyroidism and ophthalmopathy.

This material consisted of peripheral blood mononuclear cells (PBMCs), taken at new diagnosis, from a patient treated with antithyroid drugs. The receptor set was obtained from a man aged 40-50 years with Graves disease.

This clonotype occurred a few times. This chain links TRBV19 with TRBJ2-3; perhaps TRBD2 as D (5 bases). This CDR3 has 15 amino acids. Germline CDR1 is LNHDA and CDR2 is SQIVND (reference sequence). Trimming took off 4 bases at V and 6 bases at J, with 17 bases between the two ends. This chain's CDR3 is CASSTEVVRGDTQYF. The CDR3 DNA reads as TGTGCCAGTAGTACCGAGGTAGTCCGAGGGGATACGCAGTATTTT.

The CDR3 DNA reads as TGCGCCAGCAGCCAAGATGCCCAAGGATTTTCACCCCTCCACTTT. Translation gives CASSQDAQGFSPLHF. V gene TRBV4-1 combines with J gene TRBJ1-6; unclear D gene. The CDR3 contains 15 residues. The V end was cut by 0 bases, the J end by 9 bases, with 12 bases between. Germline CDR1 and CDR2: MGHRA and YSYEKL.

A word on this clonotype: A far larger clone is one nucleotide away, so this likely arose from a read error. The J gene is TRBJ2-3, the V gene TRBV9; D is uncertain. V lost 4 bases, J lost 3 bases, and 6 bases lay in between. Germline values: CDR1 SGDLS, CDR2 YYNGEE. The CDR3 runs 12 residues. CDR3 sequence reads: CASSFRTDTQYF. Written as DNA, the CDR3 is TGTGCCAGCAGCTTCAGAACAGATACGCAGTATTTT.

The table lists this clonotype with many counts. The chain combines TRBV29-1 with TRBJ2-7, with 7 bases matching TRBD1. Germline V gene data show CDR1 as SQVTM and CDR2 as ANQGSEA. The CDR3 extends over 12 amino acids. V lost 1 base to trimming and J lost 6 bases; unmatched junction nucleotides: 3. CDR3 loop: CSVEAQGVEQYF. Written as DNA, the CDR3 is TGCAGCGTTGAAGCCCAGGGGGTCGAGCAGTACTTC.

This clonotype was recorded at least ten times. V usage is TRBV5-1 and J usage is TRBJ2-5, with 10 nucleotides matching TRBD2. The germline CDR1 and CDR2 sequences are SGHRS and YFSETQ. V lost 1 base, J lost 2 bases, and 8 bases stayed unmatched. The CDR3 spans 17 residues. The CDR3 region has the DNA TGCGCCAGCAGCTTGCAGCCCGGACTAGCGGAACAAGAGACCCAGTACTTC. Translation gives CASSLQPGLAEQETQYF.

This clonotype was seen many times. The rearrangement uses TRBV20-1 and TRBJ1-5; 7 nucleotides agree with TRBD1. The CDR3 loop spans 15 amino acids. V shed 3 bases, J shed 0 bases, and the junction held 5 bases outside the gene matches. The germline CDR1 and CDR2 sequences are DFQATT and SNEGSKA (reference sequence). Here the CDR3 reads CSARGTVYSNQPQHF. Here the CDR3 DNA reads TGCAGTGCTAGGGGGACAGTTTATAGCAATCAGCCCCAGCATTTT.

This clonotype was recorded many times. The V and J genes are TRBV28 and TRBJ2-7; no clear D. This CDR3 comprises 14 residues. V was shortened by 1 base and J by 0 bases, with 7 bases between the two germline ends. Germline-derived CDR1 and CDR2 are MDHEN and SYDVKM. The CDR3 DNA reads TGTGCCAGCAGTTTATCGCTGTCCTCCTACGAGCAGTACTTC. Its translation is CASSLSLSSYEQYF.

The genes are TRBV5-1 and TRBJ1-1; D unclear. Looked up from germline, CDR1 is SGHRS and CDR2 is YFSETQ. Trimming cost V 4 bases and J 1 base, with 8 bases left between them. The CDR3 has 13 residues. CDR3 bases: TGCGCCAGCAGCCCAATAGGGAACACTGAAGCTTTCTTT. Translating gives CASSPIGNTEAFF.

On this clonotype: It may be a read error: a sequence one base away is much more abundant. The final CDR3 position lacks the conserved phenylalanine or tryptophan, pointing to a likely read error. V gene TRBV3-1 combines with J gene TRBJ2-1, with D maybe TRBD2 (5 bases). The CDR3 sequence is 13 residues long. Germline CDR1 is LGHDT and CDR2 is YNNKEL (reference sequence). CDR3 in amino acids: CASNQGPGSGQFS. The CDR3 DNA sequence: TGTGCCAGCAACCAAGGCCCGGGGTCAGGGCAGTTCTCC.

This clonotype occurred many times. The chain links TRBV12-3 or TRBV12-4 to TRBJ2-7, with TRBD2 matching over 7 bases. CDR3 length equals 14 residues. The V segment lost 6 bases and the J segment 4 bases; nucleotides outside the gene matches: 9. This chain's CDR3 is CASRRGGVAYEQYF. CDR3 DNA sequence: TGTGCCAGCAGAAGGGGAGGGGTAGCGTACGAGCAGTACTTC.

The chain uses TRBV20-1 and TRBJ1-5, with 12 nucleotides matching TRBD1. Per germline, CDR1 DFQATT and CDR2 SNEGSKA (reference sequence). CDR3 size: 16 residues. V lost 5 bases, J lost 7 bases, and 12 bases stayed unmatched. In DNA, the CDR3 is TGCAGTGCTTCCAGTCCGGGACAGGGGGCAGGACAGCCCCAGCATTTT. It encodes CSASSPGQGAGQPQHF.

Only a few counts were recorded for this clonotype. The junction differs from germline at one of its ends, possibly a read error. The gene calls are TRBV6-1 and TRBJ2-7; perhaps TRBD1 as D (6 bases). The germline CDR1 and CDR2 sequences are MNHNS and SASEGT. The CDR3 sequence is 12 residues long. The CDR3 region is CAGSEAGDEQYF. The CDR3 DNA is TGTGCCGGCAGTGAGGCAGGGGACGAGCAGTACTTC.

This clonotype has at least ten counts. The V gene is TRBV3-1, the J gene TRBJ1-1, with D possibly being TRBD1 (6 bases). Per germline, CDR1 LGHDT and CDR2 YNNKEL (reference sequence). The germline V and J ends were trimmed by 4 bases and 7 bases, with 13 bases remaining between them. This CDR3 is 13 amino acids long. In DNA form, the CDR3 reads TGTGCCAGCAGCCTCACTAGGGGGAATGAAGCTTTCTTT. It encodes CASSLTRGNEAFF.

This clonotype was recorded at least ten times. The rearrangement links TRBV12-3 or TRBV12-4 to TRBJ2-1; no definite D call. V dropped 1 base and J dropped 1 base, with 8 bases sitting between them. The CDR3 totals 15 residues. CDR3 protein: CASSLGQPSYNEQFF. CDR3 nucleotides: TGTGCCAGCAGTTTAGGCCAGCCGTCCTACAATGAGCAGTTCTTC.

The table lists this clonotype with a few counts. V is TRBV9 and J is TRBJ2-1, with TRBD1 matching over 10 bases. Losses at the gene ends were 3 bases for V and 10 bases for J; bases not matched to a gene: 7. The CDR3 loop spans 14 amino acids. The germline V gene encodes CDR1 SGDLS and CDR2 YYNGEE. CDR3 loop: CASSARTGGSEQFF. CDR3 DNA sequence: TGTGCCAGCAGCGCCCGGACAGGGGGGAGCGAGCAGTTCTTC.

This clonotype was detected only a few times. The chain employs TRBV7-2 and TRBJ2-3, with TRBD2 matching 9 bases. Trimming cost V 2 bases and J 0 bases; bases outside gene matches: 3. Germline V gives CDR1 SGHTA, CDR2 FQGNSA. The CDR3 length is 16 residues. This chain's CDR3 is CASSLRSGRSTDTQYF. The CDR3 region has the DNA TGTGCCAGCAGCTTAAGGAGCGGGAGGAGCACAGATACGCAGTATTTT.

This clonotype was counted at least ten times. The chain joins TRBV2 to TRBJ2-7, with unresolved D. CDR1 is SNHLY, CDR2 FYNNEI, per germline. V dropped 1 base and J dropped 3 bases, with 13 bases sitting between them. This CDR3 contains 15 residues. CDR3 coding DNA: TGTGCCAGCAGTGAAGGTGTTGCGGTGGTCTACGAGCAGTACTTC. Its protein is CASSEGVAVVYEQYF.

This clonotype was counted ten times or more. The rearrangement joins TRBV5-1 to TRBJ2-3; 8 bases map to TRBD2. The CDR3 covers 14 residues. V lost 4 bases to trimming and J lost 5 bases; unmatched junction nucleotides: 6. Germline loops: CDR1 SGHRS, CDR2 YFSETQ. CDR3 amino acids: CASSQGLGRDTQYF. DNA of the CDR3: TGCGCCAGCAGCCAGGGACTAGGGAGAGATACGCAGTATTTT. Full variable domain (missing parts from reference TRBV5-1 and TRBJ2-3): KAGVTQTPRYLIKTRGQQVTLSCSPISGHRSVSWYQQTPGQGLQFLFEYFSETQRNKGNFPGRFSGRQFSNSRSEMNVSTLELGDSALYLCASSQGLGRDTQYFGPGTRLTVL.

Only a few counts were recorded for this clonotype. The rearrangement uses TRBV5-5 and TRBJ1-5; D is ambiguous. Germline CDR1 SGHKS, CDR2 YYEKEE (reference sequence). Trimming removed 0 bases at V and 11 bases at J, with 12 bases between. This CDR3 contains 13 residues. CDR3 DNA: TGTGCCAGCAGCTTGGGTACGGGTGTAACCCAGCATTTT. Translated, it gives CASSLGTGVTQHF.

This clonotype came up a few times. This sequence joins TRBV5-6 and TRBJ1-2, with D maybe TRBD1 (6 bases). The CDR3 contains 13 residues. The V end was cut by 4 bases, the J end by 8 bases, with 15 bases between. CDR1 is SGHDT, CDR2 YYEEEE, per germline. CDR3 bases: TGTGCCAGCAGCCCCCGACAGGACTCAGGCTACACCTTC. The encoded protein is CASSPRQDSGYTF. Together with reference TRBV5-6 and TRBJ1-2, the CDR3 gives the full variable domain: DAGVTQSPTHLIKTRGQQVTLRCSPKSGHDTVSWYQQALGQGPQFIFQYYEEEERQRGNFPDRFSGHQFPNYSSELNVNALLLGDSALYLCASSPRQDSGYTFGSGTRLTVV.